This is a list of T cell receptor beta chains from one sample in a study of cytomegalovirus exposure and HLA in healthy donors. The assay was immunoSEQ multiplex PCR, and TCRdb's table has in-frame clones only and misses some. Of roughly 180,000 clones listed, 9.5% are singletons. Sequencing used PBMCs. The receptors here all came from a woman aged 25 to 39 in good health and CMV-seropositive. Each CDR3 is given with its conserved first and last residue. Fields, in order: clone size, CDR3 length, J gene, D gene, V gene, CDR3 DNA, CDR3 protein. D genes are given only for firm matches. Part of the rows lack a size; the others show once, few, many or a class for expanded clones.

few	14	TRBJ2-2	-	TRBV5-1	TGCGCCAGCAGCTTAGGACTCCGCTCCGGGGAGCTGTTTTTT	CASSLGLRSGELFF
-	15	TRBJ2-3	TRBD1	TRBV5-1	TGCGCCAGCACTAGGGGACAGGGGAGCACAGATACGCAGTATTTT	CASTRGQGSTDTQYF
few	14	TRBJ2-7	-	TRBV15	TGTGCCACCAGCCCCGGAGGTAGCTCCTACGAGCAGTACTTC	CATSPGGSSYEQYF
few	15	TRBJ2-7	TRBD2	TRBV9	TGTGCCAGCAGCCTCTCCGGGACTAACACCTACGAGCAGTACTTC	CASSLSGTNTYEQYF
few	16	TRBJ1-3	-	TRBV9	TGTGCCAGCAGCGTAGACCCGGGTAGGCTCGGAAACACCATATATTTT	CASSVDPGRLGNTIYF
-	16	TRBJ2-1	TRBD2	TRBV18	TGTGCCAGCTCACCATTCAAGACTAGCGGGTACAATGAGCAGTTCTTC	CASSPFKTSGYNEQFF
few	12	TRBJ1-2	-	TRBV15	TGTGCCACCAGCAGAGATACATTTGGCTACACCTTC	CATSRDTFGYTF
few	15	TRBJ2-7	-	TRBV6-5	TGTGCCAGCAGTTACTCAATGGCAGGGGCTGGCGAGCAGTACTTC	CASSYSMAGAGEQYF
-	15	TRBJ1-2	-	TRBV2	TGTGCCAGCAGTGAAGCTTTGGGGGCGAACTATGGCTACACCTTC	CASSEALGANYGYTF
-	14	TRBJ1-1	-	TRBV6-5	TGTGCCAGCAGTTATCGGGGAGTAGGGACTGAAGCTTTCTTT	CASSYRGVGTEAFF
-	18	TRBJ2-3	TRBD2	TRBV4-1	TGCGCCAGCAGCCAAGAACCCCCAAGACTAGCGTGGACAGATACGCAGTATTTT	CASSQEPPRLAWTDTQYF
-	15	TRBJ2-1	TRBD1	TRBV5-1	TGCGCCAGCAGCCAGGACAGGGGGCCTTACAATGAGCAGTTCTTC	CASSQDRGPYNEQFF
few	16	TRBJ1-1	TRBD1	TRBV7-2	TGTGCCAGCAGCCCCAGGGGGCGACGCTCTGGGACTGAAGCTTTCTTT	CASSPRGRRSGTEAFF
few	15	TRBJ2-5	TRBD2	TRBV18	TGTGCCAGCTCTCCTGGACTAGCGGTCAAGGGGACCCAGTACTTC	CASSPGLAVKGTQYF
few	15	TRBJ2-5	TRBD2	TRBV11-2	TGTGCCAGCAGCTTAGAACTAGCGGGAAAAGAGACCCAGTACTTC	CASSLELAGKETQYF
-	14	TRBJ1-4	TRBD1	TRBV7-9	TGTGCCAGCAACAAGGGGACAGGGCCTGAAAAACTGTTTTTT	CASNKGTGPEKLFF
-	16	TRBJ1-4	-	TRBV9	TGTGCCAGCAGCGCTTCCATGGAAGCGACTAATGAAAAACTGTTTTTT	CASSASMEATNEKLFF
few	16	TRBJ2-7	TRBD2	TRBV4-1	TGCGCCAGCAGCCTCCGACTAGCGGAGAGCTCCTACGAGCAGTACTTC	CASSLRLAESSYEQYF
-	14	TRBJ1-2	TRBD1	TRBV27	TGTGCCAGCAGTTTTTATGGACAGGGCTTTGGCTACACCTTC	CASSFYGQGFGYTF
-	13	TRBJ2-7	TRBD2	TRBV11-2	TGTGCCAGTAGCGGGAGGCCCTCCTACGAGCAGTACTTC	CASSGRPSYEQYF
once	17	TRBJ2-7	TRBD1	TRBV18	TGTGCCAGCTCACCCGGTGCTGGGACAGGTGACTCCTACGAGCAGTACTTC	CASSPGAGTGDSYEQYF
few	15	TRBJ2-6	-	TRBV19	TGTGCCAGTAGCACCAACGGGGGTGGGGCCAACGTCCTGACTTTC	CASSTNGGGANVLTF
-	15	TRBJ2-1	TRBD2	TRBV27	TGTGCCAGCAGTTCCCGACTAGCGGAGAACAATGAGCAGTTCTTC	CASSSRLAENNEQFF
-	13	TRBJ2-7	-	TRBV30	TGTGCCCTTACGGTCCTCGCCCAATACGAGCAGTACTTC	CALTVLAQYEQYF
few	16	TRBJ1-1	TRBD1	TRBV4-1	TGCGCCAGCAGCCTGGGACAGGGGGCGCGTGGGACTGAAGCTTTCTTT	CASSLGQGARGTEAFF
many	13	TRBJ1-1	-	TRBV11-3	TGTGCCAGCAGCCGGGTCAGGGGCACTGAAGCTTTCTTT	CASSRVRGTEAFF
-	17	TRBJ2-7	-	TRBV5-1	TGCGCCAGCAGACTGGGACAGACCGCCGGGGGCCACTACGAGCAGTACTTC	CASRLGQTAGGHYEQYF
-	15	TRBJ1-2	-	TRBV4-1	TGCGCCAGCAGCCCGCAAACAACTACAGACAGCGGCTACACCTTC	CASSPQTTTDSGYTF
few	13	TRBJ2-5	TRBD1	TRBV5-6	TGTGCCAGCAGCTGGGACAGGGCAGAGACCCAGTACTTC	CASSWDRAETQYF
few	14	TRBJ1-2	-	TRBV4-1	TGCGCCAGCAGCCAGAAAGACAGGCAGGAGGGCTACACCTTC	CASSQKDRQEGYTF
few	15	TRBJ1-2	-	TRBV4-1	TGCGCCAGCAGCCACATCAGAACGGGGGGAGAAGGCTACACCTTC	CASSHIRTGGEGYTF